The 2 T cell receptor beta chains in this list originate from one sample, sequenced in a study of blood T cell repertoires in COVID-19. Data came from immunoSEQ multiplex PCR; TCRdb stores just in-frame clones and leaves some out. The repertoire holds approximately 220,000 clones, approximately 84% seen once, with 7.9% in the top ten. Sequencing input: peripheral blood. All receptors come from a woman aged 80 or over with acute or convalescent COVID-19.

V is TRBV6-5 and J is TRBJ1-4, with 8 bases aligning to TRBD1. Unmatched junction bases numbered 4, after V lost 0 bases and J lost 7 bases. CDR1 is MNHEY and CDR2 is SVGAGI in the germline V gene. This CDR3 has 15 residues. For the CDR3, the DNA is TGTGCCAGCAGTTACTCGGGACAGGCCGCTGAAAAACTGTTTTTT. Protein sequence: CASSYSGQAAEKLFF.

A note on this clone: This sample includes further DNA sequences coding for the same CDR3. The chain uses TRBV6-1 and TRBJ1-2; D not resolved. Per germline, CDR1 MNHNS and CDR2 SASEGT. The CDR3 covers 14 residues. Trimming cost V 3 bases and J 3 bases, with 11 bases left between them. The CDR3 region has the DNA TGTGCCAGCAGTGAGGGAGGACTAGACTATGGCTACACCTTC. The encoded protein is CASSEGGLDYGYTF.